One sample yielded the 17 T cell receptor beta chains listed below, sequenced in a study of blood T cell repertoires in COVID-19. The assay was immunoSEQ multiplex PCR, and TCRdb's table has in-frame clones only and misses some. The table shows about 210,000 clones, with about 89% occurring only once. The sample taken for sequencing was peripheral blood. These receptors came from a woman aged 40 to 50 with acute or convalescent COVID-19.

A few counts support this clone. The genes are TRBV11-2 and TRBJ1-1; possible D gene TRBD1, 6 bases. V lost 5 bases and J lost 5, with 18 bases in between. This CDR3 comprises 15 residues. Germline CDR1 reads SGHAT; CDR2 reads FQNNGV. CDR3: CASSPNGGPRTEAFF. Here the CDR3 DNA reads TGTGCCAGCAGCCCGAATGGGGGCCCAAGGACTGAAGCTTTCTTT.

The V and J genes are TRBV27 and TRBJ1-2, with a possible D match to TRBD1 (6 bases). The ends were cut back, 7 bases at V and 4 bases at J, with 13 bases in the middle. The germline V gene has CDR1 MNHEY and CDR2 SMNVEV (reference sequence). The CDR3 totals 13 residues. CDR3: CASKRGLGYGYTF. The CDR3 DNA follows: TGTGCCAGCAAAAGGGGGTTGGGCTATGGCTACACCTTC.

The chain carries TRBV5-1 and TRBJ1-6; the match to TRBD1 covers 8 bases. J lost 11 bases, V lost 0 bases, and 7 bases had no gene match. Per germline, CDR1 SGHRS and CDR2 YFSETQ. The CDR3 length is 15 residues. The CDR3 spells CASSLAGGDTTPLHF. The CDR3 DNA reads TGCGCCAGCAGCTTGGCAGGGGGCGATACGACACCCCTCCACTTT. The full variable domain, rest sourced from reference TRBV5-1 and TRBJ1-6, is KAGVTQTPRYLIKTRGQQVTLSCSPISGHRSVSWYQQTPGQGLQFLFEYFSETQRNKGNFPGRFSGRQFSNSRSEMNVSTLELGDSALYLCASSLAGGDTTPLHFGNGTRLTVT.

This clone was detected a few times. V usage is TRBV18 and J usage is TRBJ2-2; D is uncertain. Germline V gives CDR1 KGHSH, CDR2 LQKENI. The CDR3 sequence is 16 residues long. Between the trimmed V and J ends, which lost 1 base and 0 bases, there was a span of 9 bases. The CDR3 here is CASSPQWQANTGELFF. CDR3 DNA sequence: TGTGCCAGCTCACCACAATGGCAGGCGAACACCGGGGAGCTGTTTTTT.

This clone has only a few counts. V is TRBV10-3 and J is TRBJ1-5; D not resolved. CDR1 is ENHRY and CDR2 is SYGVKD in the germline V gene. The CDR3 length is 12 residues. V was cut by 2 bases and J by 4 bases, with 3 bases left in between. CDR3 residues: CAISEQNQPQHF. The DNA of the CDR3 is TGTGCCATCAGTGAGCAGAATCAGCCCCAGCATTTT.

The chain combines TRBV10-3 with TRBJ1-5; a weak D match, TRBD1 (6 bases). Trimming stripped 10 bases from V and 2 bases from J, with 15 bases between. The CDR3 consists of 14 residues. Germline CDR1 and CDR2: ENHRY and SYGVKD. DNA for the CDR3: TGTGCCACACAGGGCGAAATAGGCAATCAGCCCCAGCATTTT. Its protein product is CATQGEIGNQPQHF.

Note on this clone: This specimen includes other DNA sequences encoding the same CDR3. This chain joins TRBV9 and TRBJ1-5, with D possibly matching TRBD1 (5 bases). CDR1 and CDR2 from the germline V gene are SGDLS and YYNGEE. The CDR3 covers 14 residues. V lost 4 bases and J 2 bases, leaving 10 bases between the germline ends. For the CDR3, the DNA is TGTGCCAGCAGCCCCGGGGGGGGCAATCAGCCCCAGCATTTT. Residues: CASSPGGGNQPQHF.

This chain uses TRBV27 with TRBJ1-5, with 10 bases fitting TRBD1. The germline V gene encodes CDR1 MNHEY and CDR2 SMNVEV (reference sequence). With 6 bases clipped from V and 11 bases from J, the junction kept 10 bases outside the gene matches. The CDR3 loop spans 14 amino acids. CDR3 sequence reads: CASSSTGGPGAQHF. CDR3 DNA sequence: TGTGCCAGCAGCTCGACAGGGGGCCCCGGGGCCCAGCATTTT.

The V and J genes are TRBV10-2 and TRBJ1-4; 7 bases match TRBD1. With 7 bases clipped from V and 2 bases from J, the junction kept 7 bases outside the gene matches. Germline CDR1 WSHSY, CDR2 SAAADI. This CDR3 spans 15 amino acids. The CDR3 DNA reads TGCGCCAGCACCAAACTAGGGGGCACTAATGAAAAACTGTTTTTT. Protein sequence: CASTKLGGTNEKLFF.

V and J are TRBV4-2 and TRBJ2-6; D uncertain. CDR1 LGHNA and CDR2 YNFKEQ come from the germline V gene. The CDR3 sequence is 16 residues long. The V end lost 4 bases, the J end lost 0 bases, and 10 bases lay between the germline ends. The CDR3 sequence is CASSRSPGSGANVLTF. In DNA, the CDR3 is TGTGCCAGCAGCCGGTCTCCGGGCTCTGGGGCCAACGTCCTGACTTTC.

The chain has TRBV5-4 and TRBJ2-7, with D tentatively TRBD2 (6 bases). Germline lookup yields CDR1 SGHNT and CDR2 YYREEE (reference sequence). The CDR3 runs 16 residues. The V gene lost 5 bases and the J gene lost 4 bases, with 22 bases spanning the gap. In DNA, the CDR3 is TGTGCCAGCAGTCCCCGGGGAGGCGAGCGGTCTTACGAGCAGTACGTC. Residues: CASSPRGGERSYEQYV.

This clone was counted a single time. The rearrangement uses TRBV6-5 and TRBJ2-2; 11 bases agree with TRBD2. Per the germline V gene, CDR1 is MNHEY and CDR2 is SVGAGI. The CDR3 covers 13 residues. Trimming at V came to 7 bases and at J to 5 bases, leaving 0 bases not matched to a gene. CDR3 sequence (DNA): TGTGCCAGCACTAGCGGGGGGACCGGGGAGCTGTTTTTT. Residues: CASTSGGTGELFF.

V and J are TRBV27 and TRBJ1-3, with D tentatively TRBD1 (5 bases). The germline V gene encodes CDR1 MNHEY and CDR2 SMNVEV (reference sequence). The CDR3 is made up of 16 amino acids. Trimming took 2 bases from V and 0 from J, leaving 11 bases between them. CDR3 sequence: CASSLRRDSSGNTIYF. Written as DNA, the CDR3 is TGTGCCAGCAGTTTACGTCGTGACAGCTCTGGAAACACCATATATTTT.

The CDR3 bases are TGTGCCAGCAGCTTCAACGGGAACACTGAAGCTTTCTTT. Its translation: CASSFNGNTEAFF. The chain joins TRBV7-2 to TRBJ1-1, with D unclear. Germline lookup yields CDR1 SGHTA and CDR2 FQGNSA. CDR3 length: 13 residues. V was trimmed by 3 bases and J by 1 base, leaving 6 bases between them.

The V and J genes are TRBV2 and TRBJ1-2; no reliable D call. The CDR3 contains 15 residues. The germline V gene encodes CDR1 SNHLY and CDR2 FYNNEI. Trimming shortened V by 3 bases and J by 1 base, and 12 bases separated the two germline ends. This chain's CDR3 is CASSETIQINYGYTF. The CDR3 DNA reads as TGTGCCAGCAGTGAGACAATACAGATTAACTATGGCTACACCTTC.

The chain employs TRBV5-1 and TRBJ2-5, with 11 positions matching TRBD1. CDR1 SGHRS and CDR2 YFSETQ come from the germline V gene. This CDR3 is 16 amino acids long. Trimming took 6 bases from V and 5 from J; bases not matched to a gene: 12. The DNA of the CDR3 is TGCGCCAGCACACTATTGGGACAGGGGGGACGGGAGACCCAGTACTTC. Translated, it gives CASTLLGQGGRETQYF. Using reference TRBV5-1 and TRBJ2-5 for the parts outside the CDR3, the full variable domain is KAGVTQTPRYLIKTRGQQVTLSCSPISGHRSVSWYQQTPGQGLQFLFEYFSETQRNKGNFPGRFSGRQFSNSRSEMNVSTLELGDSALYLCASTLLGQGGRETQYFGPGTRLLVL.

V usage is TRBV29-1 and J usage is TRBJ1-4, with 7 positions matching TRBD1. The CDR3 covers 13 residues. V shed 7 bases and J 4 bases; nucleotides not matched to a gene: 6. Germline lookup yields CDR1 SQVTM and CDR2 ANQGSEA. The DNA for the CDR3 is TGCAGCGCGATGGGACAGTTTAATGAAAAACTGTTTTTT. Protein: CSAMGQFNEKLFF. Variable domain in full (rest from reference TRBV29-1 and TRBJ1-4): SAVISQKPSRDICQRGTSLTIQCQVDSQVTMMFWYRQQPGQSLTLIATANQGSEATYESGFVIDKFPISRPNLTFSTLTVSNMSPEDSSIYLCSAMGQFNEKLFFGSGTQLSVL.